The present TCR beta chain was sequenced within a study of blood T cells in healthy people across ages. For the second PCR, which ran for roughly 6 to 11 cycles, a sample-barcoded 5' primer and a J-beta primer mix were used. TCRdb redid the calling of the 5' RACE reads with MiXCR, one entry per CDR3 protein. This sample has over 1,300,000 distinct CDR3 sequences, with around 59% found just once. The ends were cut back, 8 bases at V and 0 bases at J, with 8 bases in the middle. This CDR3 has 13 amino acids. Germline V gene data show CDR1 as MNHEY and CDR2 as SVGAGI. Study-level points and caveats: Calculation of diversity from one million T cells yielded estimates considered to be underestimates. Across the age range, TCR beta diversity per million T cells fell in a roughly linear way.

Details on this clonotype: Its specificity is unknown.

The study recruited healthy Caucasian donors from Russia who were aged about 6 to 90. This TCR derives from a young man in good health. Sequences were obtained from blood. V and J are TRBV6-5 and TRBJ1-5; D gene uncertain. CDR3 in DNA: TGTGCCAGCGCGTGGGGTAGCAATCAGCCCCAGCATTTT. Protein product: CASAWGSNQPQHF.